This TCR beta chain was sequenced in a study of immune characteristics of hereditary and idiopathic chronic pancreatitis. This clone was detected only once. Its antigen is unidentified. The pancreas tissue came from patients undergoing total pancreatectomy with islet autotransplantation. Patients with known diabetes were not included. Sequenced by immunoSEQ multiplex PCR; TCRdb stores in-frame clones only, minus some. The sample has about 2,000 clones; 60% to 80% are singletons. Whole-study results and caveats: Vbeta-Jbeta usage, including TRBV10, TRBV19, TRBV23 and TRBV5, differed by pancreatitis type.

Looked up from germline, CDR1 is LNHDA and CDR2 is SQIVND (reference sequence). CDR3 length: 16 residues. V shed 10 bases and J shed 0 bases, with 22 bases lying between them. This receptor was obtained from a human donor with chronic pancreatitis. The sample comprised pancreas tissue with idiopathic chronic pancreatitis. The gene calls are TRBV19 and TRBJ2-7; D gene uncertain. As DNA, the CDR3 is TGTGCCAACGGCCGGGCCCCCCCCGGTGGCTCCTACGAGCAGTACTTC. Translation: CANGRAPPGGSYEQYF.